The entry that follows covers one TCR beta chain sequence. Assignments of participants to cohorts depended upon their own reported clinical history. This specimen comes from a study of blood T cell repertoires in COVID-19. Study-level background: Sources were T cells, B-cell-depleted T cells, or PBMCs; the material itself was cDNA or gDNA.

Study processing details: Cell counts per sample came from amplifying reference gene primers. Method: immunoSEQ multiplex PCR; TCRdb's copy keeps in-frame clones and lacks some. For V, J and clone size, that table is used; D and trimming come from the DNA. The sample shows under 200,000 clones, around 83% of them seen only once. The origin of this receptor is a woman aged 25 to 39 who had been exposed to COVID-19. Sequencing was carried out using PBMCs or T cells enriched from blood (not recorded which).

CDR3 DNA sequence: TGTGCCAGCAGTTCAGGGGGGAATCAGCCCCAGCATTTT. Protein product: CASSSGGNQPQHF. V and J are TRBV12-3 or TRBV12-4 and TRBJ1-5, with TRBD1 matching 7 bases. CDR3 length: 13 residues. V lost 4 bases to trimming and J lost 4 bases; unmatched junction nucleotides: 1.